A selection of T cell receptor beta chains follows, all from one sample in a study of blood T cell repertoires in COVID-19. Some clones are missing from TCRdb's copy, which holds only in-frame ones; the method was immunoSEQ multiplex PCR. In the table there are around 50,000 clones, approximately 82% of which are singletons. The sample was peripheral blood. All receptors come from a human donor in a cohort sampled during active COVID-19. CDR3s include the opening cysteine and the closing phenylalanine or tryptophan. The D gene is left open where the match is weak. Rows may omit the clone size; those that give it use once, few, many or a size class.

d_call: TRBD1
v_call: TRBV19
j_call: TRBJ1-1
clone_size: -
cdr3_aa: CASSYQGARTEAFF
cdr3_nt: TGTGCCAGTAGTTATCAGGGGGCTCGCACTGAAGCTTTCTTT

d_call: TRBD2
v_call: TRBV18
j_call: TRBJ2-1
clone_size: -
cdr3_aa: CASSPRREPPNEQFF
cdr3_nt: TGTGCCAGCTCGCCAAGGCGGGAGCCCCCCAATGAGCAGTTCTTC

d_call: -
v_call: TRBV7-2
j_call: TRBJ1-5
clone_size: -
cdr3_aa: CASSLWAGGNQPQHF
cdr3_nt: TGTGCCAGCAGCTTGTGGGCCGGGGGCAATCAGCCCCAGCATTTT

d_call: -
v_call: TRBV25-1
j_call: TRBJ1-4
clone_size: -
cdr3_aa: CASSARPGATNEKLFF
cdr3_nt: TGTGCCAGCAGTGCCCGACCCGGGGCAACTAATGAAAAACTGTTTTTT

d_call: -
v_call: TRBV2
j_call: TRBJ2-7
clone_size: -
cdr3_aa: CASTTGLLPNEQYF
cdr3_nt: TGTGCCAGCACGACCGGACTTCTTCCGAACGAGCAGTACTTC

d_call: -
v_call: TRBV18
j_call: TRBJ2-3
clone_size: -
cdr3_aa: CASSLSDSKDTQYF
cdr3_nt: TGTGCCAGCTCACTGTCCGACTCCAAAGATACGCAGTATTTT

d_call: -
v_call: TRBV19
j_call: TRBJ1-4
clone_size: -
cdr3_aa: CASQASFATNEKLFF
cdr3_nt: TGTGCCAGCCAGGCTTCCTTTGCAACTAATGAAAAACTGTTTTTT

d_call: TRBD1
v_call: TRBV29-1
j_call: TRBJ1-2
clone_size: -
cdr3_aa: CSADRGDYGYTF
cdr3_nt: TGCAGCGCGGACAGGGGGGACTATGGCTACACCTTC

d_call: -
v_call: TRBV18
j_call: TRBJ2-6
clone_size: few
cdr3_aa: CASSGLSGANVLTF
cdr3_nt: TGTGCCAGCTCAGGGCTCTCTGGGGCCAACGTCCTGACTTTC

d_call: -
v_call: TRBV6-2/TRBV6-3
j_call: TRBJ1-5
clone_size: -
cdr3_aa: CASSISTGVGPQHF
cdr3_nt: TGTGCCAGCAGTATTTCGACAGGCGTGGGACCCCAGCATTTT

d_call: -
v_call: TRBV6-5
j_call: TRBJ2-1
clone_size: -
cdr3_aa: CASTRGLTVGDEQFF
cdr3_nt: TGTGCCAGCACCCGAGGACTGACGGTCGGCGATGAGCAGTTCTTC

d_call: TRBD2
v_call: TRBV12-5
j_call: TRBJ2-2
clone_size: -
cdr3_aa: CASGIGLAGVGELFF
cdr3_nt: TGTGCTAGTGGTATAGGACTAGCGGGAGTCGGGGAGCTGTTTTTT

d_call: TRBD2
v_call: TRBV11-2
j_call: TRBJ2-1
clone_size: few
cdr3_aa: CASSLDMQPSGSVRFHEQFF
cdr3_nt: TGTGCCAGCAGCTTAGATATGCAGCCTAGCGGGAGTGTTCGATTCCATGAGCAGTTCTTC

d_call: -
v_call: TRBV18
j_call: TRBJ2-2
clone_size: -
cdr3_aa: CASSPPITGNTGELFF
cdr3_nt: TGTGCCAGCTCACCACCGATTACAGGCAACACCGGGGAGCTGTTTTTT

d_call: TRBD2
v_call: TRBV7-2
j_call: TRBJ2-1
clone_size: -
cdr3_aa: CASSFGVLAGARNEQFF
cdr3_nt: TGTGCCAGCAGCTTCGGGGTCTTAGCGGGGGCTCGAAATGAGCAGTTCTTC

d_call: TRBD2
v_call: TRBV4-3
j_call: TRBJ2-1
clone_size: once
cdr3_aa: CASSRTSANEQFF
cdr3_nt: TGCGCCAGCAGCCGGACTAGCGCCAATGAGCAGTTCTTC

d_call: TRBD1
v_call: TRBV11-1
j_call: TRBJ1-5
clone_size: -
cdr3_aa: CASSLGQGGNQPQHF
cdr3_nt: TGTGCCAGCAGCTTAGGACAGGGTGGCAATCAGCCCCAGCATTTT

d_call: -
v_call: TRBV5-1
j_call: TRBJ1-2
clone_size: -
cdr3_aa: CASSFGQRLYGYTF
cdr3_nt: TGCGCCAGCAGCTTTGGGCAAAGGTTATATGGCTACACCTTC

d_call: -
v_call: TRBV30
j_call: TRBJ1-4
clone_size: -
cdr3_aa: CAWSARANEKLFF
cdr3_nt: TGTGCCTGGAGTGCCCGGGCTAATGAAAAACTGTTTTTT

d_call: -
v_call: TRBV21-1
j_call: TRBJ1-5
clone_size: -
cdr3_aa: CASSYREGSNQPQHF
cdr3_nt: TGTGCCAGCAGCTACAGGGAGGGGTCCAATCAGCCCCAGCATTTT

d_call: TRBD1
v_call: TRBV9
j_call: TRBJ2-2
clone_size: -
cdr3_aa: CASSVPRDRGATGELFF
cdr3_nt: TGTGCCAGCAGCGTACCACGGGACAGGGGTGCCACCGGGGAGCTGTTTTTT

d_call: TRBD1
v_call: TRBV10-3
j_call: TRBJ2-7
clone_size: -
cdr3_aa: CAIMPTSGQDSYEQYF
cdr3_nt: TGTGCCATCATGCCAACCTCGGGACAGGACTCCTACGAGCAGTACTTC

d_call: TRBD1
v_call: TRBV11-1
j_call: TRBJ1-1
clone_size: -
cdr3_aa: CASSLAQGELTEAFF
cdr3_nt: TGTGCCAGCAGCTTAGCCCAGGGGGAGCTGACTGAAGCTTTCTTT

d_call: TRBD2
v_call: TRBV7-8
j_call: TRBJ2-1
clone_size: few
cdr3_aa: CASSLELLVAGDNEQFF
cdr3_nt: TGTGCCAGCAGCTTAGAGTTATTGGTAGCGGGCGACAATGAGCAGTTCTTC

d_call: -
v_call: TRBV9
j_call: TRBJ2-1
clone_size: once
cdr3_aa: CASSVGASINEQFF
cdr3_nt: TGTGCCAGCAGCGTAGGAGCTAGCATCAATGAGCAGTTCTTC

d_call: TRBD1
v_call: TRBV6-5
j_call: TRBJ1-2
clone_size: -
cdr3_aa: CASSSRTGVAGYTF
cdr3_nt: TGTGCCAGCAGTTCCCGAACAGGGGTGGCTGGCTACACCTTC

d_call: TRBD1
v_call: TRBV19
j_call: TRBJ2-5
clone_size: -
cdr3_aa: CASTDRGRRETQYF
cdr3_nt: TGTGCCAGTACTGACAGGGGGCGCCGAGAGACCCAGTACTTC

d_call: -
v_call: TRBV7-2
j_call: TRBJ2-7
clone_size: -
cdr3_aa: CASSLAVTSYEQYF
cdr3_nt: TGTGCCAGCAGCTTGGCAGTAACCTCCTACGAGCAGTACTTC

d_call: -
v_call: TRBV1
j_call: TRBJ2-6
clone_size: -
cdr3_aa: CTSRNKDQGAKVAGANVLTF
cdr3_nt: TGCACCAGCAGAAACAAAGACCAGGGGGCCAAGGTCGCTGGGGCCAACGTCCTGACTTTC

d_call: TRBD1
v_call: TRBV13
j_call: TRBJ2-1
clone_size: -
cdr3_aa: CASSLPGTGNNEQFF
cdr3_nt: TGTGCCAGCAGCTTACCGGGGACAGGGAACAATGAGCAGTTCTTC

d_call: TRBD1
v_call: TRBV5-4
j_call: TRBJ1-2
clone_size: -
cdr3_aa: CASSLSGGSGYTF
cdr3_nt: TGTGCCAGCAGCTTGTCAGGGGGAAGTGGCTACACCTTC

d_call: TRBD2
v_call: TRBV11-2
j_call: TRBJ2-1
clone_size: -
cdr3_aa: CASSLPRTSGRTYNEQFF
cdr3_nt: TGTGCCAGCAGCTTACCCAGGACTAGCGGGAGGACCTACAATGAGCAGTTCTTC

d_call: -
v_call: TRBV9
j_call: TRBJ1-5
clone_size: -
cdr3_aa: CASSVGQFNQPQHF
cdr3_nt: TGTGCCAGCAGCGTAGGCCAGTTCAATCAGCCCCAGCATTTT

d_call: -
v_call: TRBV5-4
j_call: TRBJ1-5
clone_size: -
cdr3_aa: CASSLSGSHQPQHF
cdr3_nt: TGTGCCAGCAGCTTATCAGGGTCCCATCAGCCCCAGCATTTT

d_call: -
v_call: TRBV2
j_call: TRBJ2-3
clone_size: -
cdr3_aa: CASRQGGPDTQYF
cdr3_nt: TGTGCCAGCAGGCAGGGAGGACCAGATACGCAGTATTTT

d_call: -
v_call: TRBV20-1
j_call: TRBJ1-4
clone_size: -
cdr3_aa: CSASLGGGMEKLFF
cdr3_nt: TGCAGTGCTAGTTTGGGGGGAGGGATGGAAAAACTGTTTTTT

d_call: TRBD2
v_call: TRBV19
j_call: TRBJ2-7
clone_size: -
cdr3_aa: CASSSGRVSYEQYF
cdr3_nt: TGTGCCAGTAGTAGCGGGAGGGTATCCTACGAGCAGTACTTC

d_call: -
v_call: TRBV19
j_call: TRBJ1-5
clone_size: -
cdr3_aa: CASSNPQGIGLQPQHF
cdr3_nt: TGTGCCAGTAGCAATCCCCAGGGTATAGGCTTACAGCCCCAGCATTTT

d_call: TRBD1
v_call: TRBV11-3
j_call: TRBJ1-1
clone_size: once
cdr3_aa: CASSLPPGGIKTEAFF
cdr3_nt: TGTGCCAGCAGCTTACCCCCAGGGGGAATTAAAACTGAAGCTTTCTTT

d_call: TRBD2
v_call: TRBV7-9
j_call: TRBJ2-1
clone_size: once
cdr3_aa: CASSTRTSGNNEQFF
cdr3_nt: TGTGCCAGCAGCACCCGGACTAGCGGGAACAATGAGCAGTTCTTC

d_call: -
v_call: TRBV29-1
j_call: TRBJ2-7
clone_size: -
cdr3_aa: CSVGVPTRSDSYEQYF
cdr3_nt: TGCAGCGTTGGGGTCCCTACTAGGTCAGACTCCTACGAGCAGTACTTC

d_call: TRBD2
v_call: TRBV14
j_call: TRBJ2-7
clone_size: -
cdr3_aa: CASSQGGTSGSVEQYF
cdr3_nt: TGTGCCAGCAGCCAGGGGGGGACTAGTGGGAGTGTTGAGCAGTACTTC

d_call: -
v_call: TRBV9
j_call: TRBJ2-1
clone_size: -
cdr3_aa: CASSAGLIYNEQFF
cdr3_nt: TGTGCCAGCAGCGCCGGACTCATATACAATGAGCAGTTCTTC

d_call: TRBD1
v_call: TRBV7-9
j_call: TRBJ1-6
clone_size: -
cdr3_aa: CASSSGTGGNSPLHF
cdr3_nt: TGTGCCAGCAGCTCCGGGACAGGGGGCAATTCACCCCTCCACTTT

d_call: TRBD1
v_call: TRBV7-8
j_call: TRBJ1-5
clone_size: -
cdr3_aa: CASSYGTGFGQPQHF
cdr3_nt: TGTGCCAGCAGCTATGGGACAGGGTTCGGTCAGCCCCAGCATTTT

d_call: -
v_call: TRBV6-2/TRBV6-3
j_call: TRBJ2-1
clone_size: -
cdr3_aa: CASSFWSDEQFF
cdr3_nt: TGTGCCAGCAGTTTTTGGTCGGATGAGCAGTTCTTC

d_call: -
v_call: TRBV6-5
j_call: TRBJ2-4
clone_size: few
cdr3_aa: CASRKGTAKNIQYF
cdr3_nt: TGTGCCAGCAGAAAAGGGACTGCTAAAAACATTCAGTACTTC